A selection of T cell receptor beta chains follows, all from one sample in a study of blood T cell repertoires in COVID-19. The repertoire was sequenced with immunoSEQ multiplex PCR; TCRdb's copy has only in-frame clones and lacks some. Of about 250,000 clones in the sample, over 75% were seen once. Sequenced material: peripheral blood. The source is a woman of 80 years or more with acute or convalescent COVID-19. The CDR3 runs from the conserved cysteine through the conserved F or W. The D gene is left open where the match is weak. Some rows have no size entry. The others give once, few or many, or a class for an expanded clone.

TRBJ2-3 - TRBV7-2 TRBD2 TGTGCCAGCAGCTTACTAAGCGGGGTTAGCACAGATACGCAGTATTTT CASSLLSGVSTDTQYF
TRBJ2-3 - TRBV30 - TGTGCCTGGAGTGGAACAGTGAGCGGCACGCAGTATTTT CAWSGTVSGTQYF
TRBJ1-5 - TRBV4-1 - TGCGCCAGCAGCCAAGTGAGTGGGCGCAATCAGCCCCAGCATTTT CASSQVSGRNQPQHF
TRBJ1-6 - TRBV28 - TGTGCCAGCCAGGGGTCATGGAAATCTTCACCCCTCCACTTT CASQGSWKSSPLHF
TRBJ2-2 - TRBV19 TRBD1 TGTGCCAGTAGTATAGTTTCGGGACAGAAGATGGTTTTT CASSIVSGQKMVF
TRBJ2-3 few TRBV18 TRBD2 TGTGCCAGCTCACGACTAGCGCCTCCAGATACGCAGTATTTT CASSRLAPPDTQYF
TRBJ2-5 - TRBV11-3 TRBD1 TGTGCCAGCAGCCGGGACAGCGCGGAGACCCAGTACTTC CASSRDSAETQYF
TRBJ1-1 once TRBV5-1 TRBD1 TGCGCCAGCAGCCGGGACAGGGGAACGTATGAAGCTTTCTTT CASSRDRGTYEAFF
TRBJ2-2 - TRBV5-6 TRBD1 TGTGCCAGCAGCATCCAGGGGGCCGGGGAGCTGTTTTTT CASSIQGAGELFF
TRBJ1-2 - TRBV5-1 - TGCGCCAGCAGCTTGGACAGGAGAGGTGGTGGCTACACCTTC CASSLDRRGGGYTF
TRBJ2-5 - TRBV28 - TGTGCCAGCCAACGGGGGGAGACCCAGTACTTC CASQRGETQYF
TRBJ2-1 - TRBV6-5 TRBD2 TGTGCCAGCAGTTACGGGACTAGCCGATCCAATGAGCAGTTCTTC CASSYGTSRSNEQFF
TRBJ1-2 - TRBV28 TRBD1 TGTGCCAGCAGTTCATGGGACAGCACTAACTATGGCTACACCTTC CASSSWDSTNYGYTF
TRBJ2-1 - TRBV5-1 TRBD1 TGCGCCAGCAGCTACCCCAGGGGGAATGAGCAGTTCTTC CASSYPRGNEQFF
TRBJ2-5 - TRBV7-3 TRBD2 TGTGCCAGCAGCTCCGGGGACTATCAAGAGACCCAGTACTTC CASSSGDYQETQYF
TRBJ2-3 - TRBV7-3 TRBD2 TGTGCCAGCAGCTTAAGATCGGGCGGGAGGGCCTTACCAGATACGCAGTATTTT CASSLRSGGRALPDTQYF
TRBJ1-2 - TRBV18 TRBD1 TGTGCCAGCTCACCAACCGGGACAGGGGAGGTTGACACCTTC CASSPTGTGEVDTF
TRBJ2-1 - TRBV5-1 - TGCGCCAGCAGCTTCGAGACTATTTCCTACAATGAGCAGTTCTTC CASSFETISYNEQFF
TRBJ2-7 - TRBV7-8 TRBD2 TGTGCCAGCACCCTAGCGGGAGGGCCCGTCGGCTCCTACGAGCAGTACTTC CASTLAGGPVGSYEQYF
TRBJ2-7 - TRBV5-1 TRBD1 TGCGCCAGCAGCCTCACAGGACAGGGGGCGTCCTACGAGCAGTACTTC CASSLTGQGASYEQYF
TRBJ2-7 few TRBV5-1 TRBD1 TGCGCCAGCAGGGCCGGGACAGGCGGCCCTAGTTACGAGCAGTACTTC CASRAGTGGPSYEQYF
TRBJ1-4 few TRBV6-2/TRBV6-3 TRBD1 TGTGCCAGCAGTGATGCCCAGGGGGGCAGAAATGAAAAACTGTTTTTT CASSDAQGGRNEKLFF
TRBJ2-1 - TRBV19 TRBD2 TGTGCCAGTGCAGTCGGGACTAGCGGGACCCGGGAGCAGTTCTTC CASAVGTSGTREQFF
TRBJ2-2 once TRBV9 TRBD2 TGTGCCAGCAGCGTAGGTGCGGGAGAACCCGGGGAGCTGTTTTTT CASSVGAGEPGELFF
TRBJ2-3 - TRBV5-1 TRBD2 TGCGCCAGCAGCTCCGGACTAGCTTCGGCGGATACGCAGTATTTT CASSSGLASADTQYF
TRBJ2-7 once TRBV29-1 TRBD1 TGCAGCGCCCGCACCGACAGGGGAGATCCCTACGAGCAGTACTTC CSARTDRGDPYEQYF
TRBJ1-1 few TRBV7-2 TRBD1 TGTGCCAGCAGCTTAACAGGGGGGACAGGGGCGGGTCGAGAAGCTTTCTTT CASSLTGGTGAGREAFF
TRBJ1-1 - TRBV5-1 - TGCGCCAGCAGCTTGTTAGGCGGCCGGGAAGCTTTCTTT CASSLLGGREAFF
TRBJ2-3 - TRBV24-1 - TGTGCCACCAGTCTCGGGGTAGATACGCAGTATTTT CATSLGVDTQYF
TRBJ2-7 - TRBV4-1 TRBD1 TGCGCCAGCAGCCAAGATTGGCAGGGGGCGGGGGAGCAGTACTTC CASSQDWQGAGEQYF
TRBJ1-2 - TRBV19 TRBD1 TGTGCCAGTAGTCCGTCCCGGGACAGGGACGGCTACACCTTC CASSPSRDRDGYTF
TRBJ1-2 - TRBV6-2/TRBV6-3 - TGTGCCAGCAGTTACTCCGGGGGGTCTAACTATGGCTACACCTTC CASSYSGGSNYGYTF
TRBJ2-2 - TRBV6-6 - TGTGCCAGCAGTTACCAGACTAACACCGGGGAGCTGTTTTTT CASSYQTNTGELFF
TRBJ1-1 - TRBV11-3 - TGTGCCAGCAGCTTAGGGGCAATGAACACTGAAGCTTTCTTT CASSLGAMNTEAFF
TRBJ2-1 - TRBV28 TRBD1 TGTGCCAGCAGCCAGGGGGCGCGTAATGAGCAGTTCTTC CASSQGARNEQFF
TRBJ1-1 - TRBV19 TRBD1 TGTGCCAGTATCCTCGGGACAGGGACCGGGTGGACTGAAGCTTTCTTT CASILGTGTGWTEAFF
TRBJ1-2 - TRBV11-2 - TGTGCCAGCAGCTTCGAGGAGGGCAACTATGGCTACACCTTC CASSFEEGNYGYTF
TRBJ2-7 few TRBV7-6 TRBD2 TGTGCCAGCAGCGCAACTAGCGGGGCTAACTACGAGCAGTACTTC CASSATSGANYEQYF
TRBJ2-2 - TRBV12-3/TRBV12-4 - TGTGCCAGCGGCGGAGTTAACACCGGGGAGCTGTTTTTT CASGGVNTGELFF
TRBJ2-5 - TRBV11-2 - TGTGCCAGCAGCTTGGGTACCACCGGGGGGACCCAGTACTTC CASSLGTTGGTQYF
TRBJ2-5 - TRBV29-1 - TGCAGCGCTAAGCGGCGAGGCCAAGAGACCCAGTACTTC CSAKRRGQETQYF
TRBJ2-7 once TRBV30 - TGTGCCTGGAGTGTATCCGCCTACGAGCAGTACTTC CAWSVSAYEQYF
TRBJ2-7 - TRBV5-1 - TGCGCCAGCAGCGAGTCTAGCGCTTACGAGCAGTACTTC CASSESSAYEQYF
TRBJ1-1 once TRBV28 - TGTGCCAGCAGTCTCGGACAGCAGCCTGAAGCTTTCTTT CASSLGQQPEAFF
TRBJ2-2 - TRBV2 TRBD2 TGTGCCCGCAGTGACAGGCGGGGGGGGGCCGGGGAGCTGTTTTTT CARSDRRGGAGELFF
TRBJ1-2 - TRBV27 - TGTGCCAGCAGTTTATCGGCCGCTGCTAACTATGGCTACACCTTC CASSLSAAANYGYTF